This T cell receptor (beta chain) is drawn from a study of vaccination and CD4 T cells after COVID-19. About this clonotype: Antigen unknown.

Deletions cut 6 bases from V and 1 base from J, with 10 bases between. Germline V lookup: CDR1 MNHNS, CDR2 SASEGT. This CDR3 has 14 residues. With the Oncomine TCR Beta short-read assay, DNA from cultured CD4+ T cells was sequenced. MiXCR, applied by TCRdb to the PCR reads, yields one record per CDR3 protein. This table has 20,000 or so distinct CDR3 sequences, around a quarter appearing once. Treatment denoted: roughly nine-day PBMC culture with coronavirus spike peptide pools or control peptides (ViraFEST assay). The TCR sequence derives from a human donor with COVID-19. The specimen was cultured CD4+ T cells from blood. The rearrangement links TRBV6-1 to TRBJ1-3, with no clear D. CDR3 sequence: CASSPPGSGNTIYF. DNA of the CDR3: TGTGCCAGCAGCCCCCCGGGTTCTGGAAACACCATATATTTT.